Following are 24 T cell receptor beta chains from one sample sequenced in a study of T cell clonotyping in hematopoietic cell transplantation. Clones were sequenced by immunoSEQ multiplex PCR, and TCRdb holds only the in-frame ones, with some missing. The sample shows roughly 44,000 clones, around 85% of them seen only once. Regarding time point: recipient sample about 28 days before transplant, after cytoreduction. This specimen consisted of peripheral blood mononuclear cells, obtained before stem cell transplant. The receptors shown here come from a man in his 60s with acute myeloid leukemia. Some clones in this sample may be carry-over from other donors' samples.

The chain uses TRBV25-1 and TRBJ1-4, with D uncertain. Germline loops: CDR1 MGHDK, CDR2 SYGVNS. The CDR3 extends over 16 amino acids. Trimming cost V 1 base and J 0 bases, with 9 bases left between them. CDR3 sequence reads: CASSESRVPTNEKLFF. DNA of the CDR3: TGTGCCAGCAGTGAATCAAGGGTCCCAACTAATGAAAAACTGTTTTTT.

The chain recombines TRBV30 with TRBJ1-3; no firm D call. V gave up 0 bases and J gave up 0 bases, with 12 bases separating them. The CDR3 spans 16 residues. Germline CDR1 is GTSNPN and CDR2 is SVGIG (reference sequence). CDR3 sequence: CAWSVLTRSSGNTIYF. Written as DNA, the CDR3 is TGTGCCTGGAGTGTACTTACCCGATCCTCTGGAAACACCATATATTTT.

V gene TRBV28 combines with J gene TRBJ1-5; D perhaps matches TRBD1 (5 bases). V lost 5 bases and J 7 bases, leaving 15 bases between the germline ends. Germline lookup yields CDR1 MDHEN and CDR2 SYDVKM. This CDR3 has 14 amino acids. The CDR3 sequence is CASSGASSGQPQHF. CDR3 coding DNA: TGTGCCAGCAGTGGGGCGTCGTCGGGCCAGCCCCAGCATTTT.

CDR3 protein: CASSLALAYEQYF. CDR3 nucleotide sequence: TGTGCCAGCAGCTTAGCGCTCGCCTACGAGCAGTACTTC. V is TRBV11-1 and J is TRBJ2-7; D gene unclear. Germline lookup yields CDR1 SGHAT and CDR2 FQDESV (reference sequence). V lost 0 bases, J lost 2 bases, and 5 bases lay in between. This CDR3 has 13 amino acids.

The genes are TRBV19 and TRBJ1-1, with D possibly TRBD1 on 6 matching bases. The CDR3 is made up of 14 amino acids. Looked up from germline, CDR1 is LNHDA and CDR2 is SQIVND (reference sequence). The germline V and J ends were trimmed by 10 bases and 0 bases, with 15 bases remaining between them. The CDR3 nucleotides read TGTGCCACCCTAAGGGGGACCGTGAACACTGAAGCTTTCTTT. It encodes CATLRGTVNTEAFF.

In DNA form, the CDR3 reads TGTGCCAGCAGCGTCGGGGGCGCGGGGACCTCGAACGAGCAGTACTTC. Translated, it gives CASSVGGAGTSNEQYF. The rearrangement joins TRBV9 to TRBJ2-7, with D tentatively TRBD1 or TRBD2 (6 bases each). Trimming shortened V by 2 bases and J by 5 bases, and 20 bases separated the two germline ends. The germline V gene encodes CDR1 SGDLS and CDR2 YYNGEE. The CDR3 length is 16 residues.

The chain is built from TRBV9 and TRBJ1-6; 7 bases agree with TRBD1. The CDR3 sequence is 15 residues long. V was pared by 3 bases and J by 14 bases, with 14 bases of the junction left unmatched. CDR1 and CDR2 from the germline V gene are SGDLS and YYNGEE. In nucleotides, the CDR3 is TGTGCCAGCAGCGCCAGGGACAGTTCAATTCAATCCCTCCACTTT. The encoded protein is CASSARDSSIQSLHF.

The chain carries TRBV7-8 and TRBJ1-1; D call uncertain. The CDR3 is 13 amino acids. Germline V gene lookup returns CDR1 SGHVS and CDR2 FQNEAQ. The V and J ends lost 8 bases and 2 bases respectively, with 12 bases between them. This CDR3 reads CASLFSPNTEAFF. The CDR3 DNA is TGTGCCAGCTTGTTTTCCCCTAACACTGAAGCTTTCTTT.

The chain has TRBV28 and TRBJ1-2; 8 nucleotides agree with TRBD1. The CDR3 runs 14 residues. After removal of 5 bases from V and 7 bases from J, the junction contained 9 bases not matched to a gene. Germline V gives CDR1 MDHEN, CDR2 SYDVKM. The CDR3 here is CASSISQGAGGYTF. Here the CDR3 DNA reads TGTGCCAGCAGTATATCTCAGGGGGCAGGTGGCTACACCTTC.

The V and J genes are TRBV5-6 and TRBJ2-7; D remains ambiguous. V was trimmed by 4 bases and J by 6 bases, leaving 17 bases between them. In germline, CDR1 is SGHDT, CDR2 YYEEEE. The CDR3 has 14 residues. The CDR3 here is CASSLPGVVAEQYF. Here the CDR3 DNA reads TGTGCCAGCAGCCTCCCCGGAGTCGTGGCCGAGCAGTACTTC.

The rearrangement joins TRBV27 to TRBJ1-1, with 7 positions matching TRBD1. There are 13 residues in the CDR3. Trimming took 8 bases from V and 3 from J; bases not matched to a gene: 6. Germline CDR1 MNHEY, CDR2 SMNVEV (reference sequence). The CDR3 coding sequence is TGTGCCAGCCGATCGACAGGGTACACTGAAGCTTTCTTT. This gives the protein CASRSTGYTEAFF.

This clone was recorded once. The V call is TRBV5-8, the J call TRBJ2-7; the D gene is possibly TRBD2 (6 bases). V was trimmed by 2 bases and J by 0 bases, leaving 12 bases between them. The CDR3 totals 15 residues. Germline V gene data show CDR1 as SGHTS and CDR2 as YDEGEE. CDR3 amino acids: CASSFPASASYEQYF. The CDR3 DNA reads as TGTGCCAGCAGCTTCCCCGCTAGCGCCTCCTACGAGCAGTACTTC. The complete variable domain, with remaining parts taken from reference TRBV5-8 and TRBJ2-7, reads EAGVTQSPTHLIKTRGQQATLRCSPISGHTSVYWYQQALGLGLQFLLWYDEGEERNRGNFPPRFSGRQFPNYSSELNVNALELEDSALYLCASSFPASASYEQYFGPGTRLTVT.

This clone came up once. This chain joins TRBV9 and TRBJ2-3; D gene uncertain. This CDR3 has 16 residues. Germline CDR1 SGDLS, CDR2 YYNGEE. V was cut by 4 bases and J by 1 base, with 16 bases left in between. The CDR3 bases are TGTGCCAGCAGCACCGGTGACCGGGTCCGCACAGATACGCAGTATTTT. Translation gives CASSTGDRVRTDTQYF.

V and J are TRBV7-2 and TRBJ2-7; D is possibly TRBD1 or TRBD2 (5 bases each). CDR3 size: 14 residues. The V end lost 5 bases, the J end lost 3 bases, and 14 bases lay between the germline ends. Germline V gene lookup returns CDR1 SGHTA and CDR2 FQGNSA. CDR3 protein: CASSPSRDVYEQYF. The CDR3, as DNA: TGTGCCAGCAGCCCCAGCCGGGACGTCTACGAGCAGTACTTC.

The chain joins TRBV30 to TRBJ1-1; D remains ambiguous. V was shortened by 5 bases and J by 3 bases, with 10 bases between the two germline ends. The CDR3 length is 12 residues. From germline, CDR1 is GTSNPN and CDR2 SVGIG (reference sequence). CDR3 amino acids: CAWGRGYTEAFF. CDR3 nucleotide sequence: TGTGCCTGGGGACGGGGTTACACTGAAGCTTTCTTT.

The rearrangement uses TRBV7-2 and TRBJ1-6; tentatively, D is TRBD1 (5 bases). The CDR3 spans 14 residues. Trimming removed 4 bases from V and 9 bases from J, with 13 bases in between. The germline V gene encodes CDR1 SGHTA and CDR2 FQGNSA. The CDR3 reads CASSSGAGGSPLHF. CDR3 coding DNA: TGTGCCAGCAGCTCCGGGGCAGGCGGTTCACCCCTCCACTTT.

This clone has just a few counts. The V call is TRBV10-3, the J call TRBJ1-2; D possibly corresponds to TRBD1 (6 bases). CDR3 length: 14 amino acids. Germline CDR1 is ENHRY and CDR2 is SYGVKD. V was pared by 3 bases and J by 5 bases, with 13 bases between. The CDR3 DNA is TGTGCCATCAGTGATCCAGGGGCGGGTTATGGCTACACCTTC. Translated: CAISDPGAGYGYTF.

The chain couples TRBV9 to TRBJ2-5; 8 nucleotides line up with TRBD2. J lost 4 bases, V lost 0 bases, and 8 bases had no gene match. CDR1 and CDR2 from the germline V gene are SGDLS and YYNGEE. This CDR3 is 16 amino acids long. The DNA for the CDR3 is TGTGCCAGCAGCGTAGCGGGCGGGGGGTCAGGAGAGACCCAGTACTTC. Protein sequence: CASSVAGGGSGETQYF.

This clone was seen a few times. The gene calls are TRBV2 and TRBJ1-1; no reliable D call. Germline V gene data show CDR1 as SNHLY and CDR2 as FYNNEI. The CDR3 is made up of 13 amino acids. V was clipped by 5 bases and J by 1 base, with 8 bases between them. DNA of the CDR3: TGTGCCAGCAGTTCAGGACGGAACACTGAAGCTTTCTTT. Encoded protein: CASSSGRNTEAFF.

The chain has TRBV9 and TRBJ1-2; no clear D gene. This CDR3 is built from 12 residues. CDR1 and CDR2 from the germline V gene are SGDLS and YYNGEE. V was clipped by 0 bases and J by 8 bases, with 8 bases between them. DNA for the CDR3: TGTGCCAGCAGCGTAGTGGGGTACGGCTACACCTTC. This sequence encodes CASSVVGYGYTF.

The chain links TRBV30 to TRBJ1-5; D is ambiguous. The CDR3 is 14 residues long. Deletions cut 0 bases from V and 1 base from J, with 7 bases between. Germline loops: CDR1 GTSNPN, CDR2 SVGIG (reference sequence). CDR3 DNA sequence: TGTGCCTGGAGTGTCACAGCGAGCAATCAGCCCCAGCATTTT. It codes for CAWSVTASNQPQHF.

This chain joins TRBV28 and TRBJ2-7; 11 nucleotides line up with TRBD1. Per germline, CDR1 MDHEN and CDR2 SYDVKM. The CDR3 is 18 amino acids. The J segment lost 7 bases and the V segment lost 8 bases, leaving 22 bases of the junction unmatched. In DNA, the CDR3 is TGTGCCAGCCCTCCAGGCGGACAGGGGGCCTCCTTTGGGGGTGAGCAGTACTTC. It encodes CASPPGGQGASFGGEQYF. The full variable domain, with the rest looked up from reference TRBV28 and TRBJ2-7, is DVKVTQSSRYLVKRTGEKVFLECVQDMDHENMFWYRQDPGLGLRLIYFSYDVKMKEKGDIPEGYSVSREKKERFSLILESASTNQTSMYLCASPPGGQGASFGGEQYFGPGTRLTVT.

Only one count was recorded for this clone. DNA for the CDR3: TGCGCCAGCAGCCAAGTAGGCGGCGTAGATACGCAGTATTTT. Encoded protein: CASSQVGGVDTQYF. The rearrangement joins TRBV4-1 to TRBJ2-3; the D is unclear. Deletions cut 1 base from V and 5 bases from J, with 10 bases between. Germline V lookup: CDR1 MGHRA, CDR2 YSYEKL. The CDR3 extends over 14 amino acids.

This chain joins TRBV6-6 and TRBJ2-5; 7 bases align to TRBD1. The CDR3 is 14 residues long. Unmatched junction bases numbered 8, after V lost 5 bases and J lost 5 bases. Per germline, CDR1 MNHNY and CDR2 SVGAGI (reference sequence). The CDR3 DNA sequence: TGTGCCAGCAGTGAGACAGGGCTCCGTGAGACCCAGTACTTC. It specifies CASSETGLRETQYF.